What follows describes a single T cell receptor beta chain. Its antigen is currently not known. No base qualities exist here, and no much larger clone lies one base off it. The data derive from a study of T-cell reconstitution after alpha-beta-depleted transplantation in children (dated by TCRdb to the mid-2010s). Study-level background: T-cell immune reconstitution after TCRalphabeta/CD19-depleted allogeneic hematopoietic cell transplantation in children was quantitatively tracked in the study by means of TCR repertoire profiling. Points the paper makes about the study in general: In some patients, high TCRbeta diversity at day 60 was attributed to recipient T cells and intrathymic progenitors that had survived conditioning. Over subsequent months, a decline in hyperexpanded clone frequencies was noted, and after one year, T-cell counts and TCRbeta diversity were mostly ascribed to newly produced T cells. The apparently early alphabetaT-cell count recovery about two months after transplant was reportedly dependent on only several hundred rapidly expanded clones derived from non-depleted graft cells.

What the treatment or condition label conveys for this sample: allogeneic hematopoietic cell transplantation with graft depleted of TCRalphabeta T cells and CD19 B cells. The children who served as transplant recipients had been given grafts of TCRalphabeta/CD19-depleted allogeneic hematopoietic cells. From its cysteine to its phenylalanine, the CDR3 spans 17 amino acids. The sequence is cut down to CDR3 DNA, 51 bases in frame from base 1. The junction carries 18 bases between V and J, which are trimmed by 0 bases and 6 bases respectively. According to the germline V gene, CDR1 reads LGHNA and CDR2 reads YSLEER. Library preparation used PCR. Sequencing took place on an Illumina HiSeq 2500. To normalize quantification of the TCRbeta repertoire, the TCR libraries were built with molecular barcoding that relied on unique molecular identifiers. In-frame beta chains were kept once TCRdb had trimmed the public reads at Q25 with fastp and called clones with MiXCR. When rows share a CDR3 protein, they turn into one entry using the most common DNA and genes. The sample table contains some 600,000 distinct CDR3 sequences; only one count was recorded for roughly 13% of them. The ten largest account for around 2.2% of the sample.

The rearranged segments are TRBV4-3 and TRBJ2-1; matching of 6 bases hints at TRBD2 as the D gene. The sequence was collected from a male patient younger than 18 who had a stem cell transplant for acute myeloid leukemia, so the T cells may come from the graft donor. The sequences come from PBMCs, mostly from graft donor cells, collected 360 days after TCRalphabeta/CD19-depleted stem cell transplant. This receptor carries the CDR3 CASSQDPEGLAFNEQFF. The DNA sequence reads TGCGCCAGCAGCCAAGATCCAGAAGGGCTAGCGTTCAATGAGCAGTTCTTC.